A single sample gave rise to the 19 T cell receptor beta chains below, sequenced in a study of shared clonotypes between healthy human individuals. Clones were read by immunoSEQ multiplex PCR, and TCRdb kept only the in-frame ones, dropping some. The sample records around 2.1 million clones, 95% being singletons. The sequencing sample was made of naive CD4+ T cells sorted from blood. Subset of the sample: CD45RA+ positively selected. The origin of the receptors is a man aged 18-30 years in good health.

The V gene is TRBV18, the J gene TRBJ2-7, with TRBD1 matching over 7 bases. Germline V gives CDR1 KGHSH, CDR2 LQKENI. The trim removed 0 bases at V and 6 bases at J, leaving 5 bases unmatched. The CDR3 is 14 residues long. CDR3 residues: CASSPPGQFSEQYF. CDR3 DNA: TGTGCCAGCTCACCACCGGGACAGTTTTCCGAGCAGTACTTC.

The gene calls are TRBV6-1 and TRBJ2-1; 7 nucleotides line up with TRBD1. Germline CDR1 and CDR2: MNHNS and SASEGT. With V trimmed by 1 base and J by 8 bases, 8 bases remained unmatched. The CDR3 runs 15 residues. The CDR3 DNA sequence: TGTGCCAGCAGTGAAGGACAGGGTCCCAGTGATGAGCAGTTCTTC. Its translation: CASSEGQGPSDEQFF.

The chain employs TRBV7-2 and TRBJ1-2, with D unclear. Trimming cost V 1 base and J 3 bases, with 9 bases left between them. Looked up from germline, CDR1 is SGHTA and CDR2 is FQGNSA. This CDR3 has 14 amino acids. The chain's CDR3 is CASSLVGSYYGYTF. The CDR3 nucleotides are TGTGCCAGCAGCTTAGTAGGGAGCTACTATGGCTACACCTTC.

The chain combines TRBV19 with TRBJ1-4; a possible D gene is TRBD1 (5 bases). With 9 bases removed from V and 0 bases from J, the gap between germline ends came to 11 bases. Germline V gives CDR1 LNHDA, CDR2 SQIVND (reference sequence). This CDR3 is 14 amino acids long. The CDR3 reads CASRDRTTNEKLFF. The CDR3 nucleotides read TGTGCCAGCAGGGACCGAACAACTAATGAAAAACTGTTTTTT.

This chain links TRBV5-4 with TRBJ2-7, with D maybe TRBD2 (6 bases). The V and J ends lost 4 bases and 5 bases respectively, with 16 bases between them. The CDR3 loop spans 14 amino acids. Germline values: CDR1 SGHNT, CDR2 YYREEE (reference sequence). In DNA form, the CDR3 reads TGTGCCAGCAGCCCCATCGGAGGGGCCAACGAGCAGTACTTC. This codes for CASSPIGGANEQYF.

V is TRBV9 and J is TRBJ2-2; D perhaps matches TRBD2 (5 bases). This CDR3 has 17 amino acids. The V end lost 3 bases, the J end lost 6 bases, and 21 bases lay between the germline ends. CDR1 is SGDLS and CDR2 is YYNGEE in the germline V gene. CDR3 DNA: TGTGCCAGCAGCGCCCTTCGGTACACGGTCGGGGCCGGGGAGCTGTTTTTT. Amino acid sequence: CASSALRYTVGAGELFF. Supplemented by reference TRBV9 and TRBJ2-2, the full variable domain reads DSGVTQTPKHLITATGQRVTLRCSPRSGDLSVYWYQQSLDQGLQFLIQYYNGEERAKGNILERFSAQQFPDLHSELNLSSLELGDSALYFCASSALRYTVGAGELFFGEGSRLTVL.

For the CDR3, the DNA is TGTGCCAGCAGTTTATCGCAGGAGGGTACCTACGAGCAGTACTTC. Translation gives CASSLSQEGTYEQYF. The chain uses TRBV28 and TRBJ2-7; D might be TRBD2 (6 bases). Trimming took off 1 base at V and 2 bases at J, with 12 bases between the two ends. The CDR3 is made up of 15 amino acids. Germline lookup yields CDR1 MDHEN and CDR2 SYDVKM.

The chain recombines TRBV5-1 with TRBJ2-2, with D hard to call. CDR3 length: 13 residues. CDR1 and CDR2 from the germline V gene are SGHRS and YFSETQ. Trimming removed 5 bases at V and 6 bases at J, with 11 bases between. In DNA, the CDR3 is TGCGCCAGCAGTTCCGGCATTTCCGGGGAGCTGTTTTTT. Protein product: CASSSGISGELFF.

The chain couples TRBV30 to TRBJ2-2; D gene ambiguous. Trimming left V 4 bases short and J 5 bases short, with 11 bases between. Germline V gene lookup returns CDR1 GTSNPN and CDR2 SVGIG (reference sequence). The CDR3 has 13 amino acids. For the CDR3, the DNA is TGTGCCTGGACTACACAAGGGACCGGGGAGCTGTTTTTT. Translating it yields CAWTTQGTGELFF.

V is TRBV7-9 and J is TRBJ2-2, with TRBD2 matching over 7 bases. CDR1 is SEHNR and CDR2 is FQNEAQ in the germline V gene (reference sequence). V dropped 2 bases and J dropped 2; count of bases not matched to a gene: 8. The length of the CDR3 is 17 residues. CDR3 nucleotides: TGTGCCAGCAGCTTACTGACTTCGGGAGGAAACACCGGGGAGCTGTTTTTT. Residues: CASSLLTSGGNTGELFF.

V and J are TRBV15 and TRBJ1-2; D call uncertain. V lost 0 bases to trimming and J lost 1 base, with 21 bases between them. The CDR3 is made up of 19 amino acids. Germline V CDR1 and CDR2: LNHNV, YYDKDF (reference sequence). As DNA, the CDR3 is TGTGCCACCAGCAGAGATATCCCCTCAGAGGCCGGGCTTAACTATGGCTACACCTTC. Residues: CATSRDIPSEAGLNYGYTF.

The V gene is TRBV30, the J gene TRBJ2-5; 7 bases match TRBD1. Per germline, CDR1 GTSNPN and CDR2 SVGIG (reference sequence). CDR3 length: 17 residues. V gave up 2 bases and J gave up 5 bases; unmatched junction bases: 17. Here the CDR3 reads CAWSRPGQFKPRETQYF. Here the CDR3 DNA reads TGTGCCTGGAGTAGACCGGGACAGTTTAAACCTCGGGAGACCCAGTACTTC.

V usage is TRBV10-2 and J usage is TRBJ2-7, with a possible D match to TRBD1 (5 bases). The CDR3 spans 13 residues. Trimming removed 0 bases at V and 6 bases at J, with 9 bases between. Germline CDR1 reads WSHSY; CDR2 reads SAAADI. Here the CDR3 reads CASSESGRVEQYF. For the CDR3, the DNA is TGCGCCAGCAGTGAGTCAGGCAGGGTCGAGCAGTACTTC.

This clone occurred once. The CDR3: CASSFEARTGELFF. The CDR3 nucleotides are TGTGCCAGCAGTTTCGAGGCCCGTACCGGGGAGCTGTTTTTT. The chain is built from TRBV27 and TRBJ2-2; no clear D. CDR3 length equals 14 residues. Trimming stripped 3 bases from V and 5 bases from J, with 10 bases between. Germline values: CDR1 MNHEY, CDR2 SMNVEV (reference sequence).

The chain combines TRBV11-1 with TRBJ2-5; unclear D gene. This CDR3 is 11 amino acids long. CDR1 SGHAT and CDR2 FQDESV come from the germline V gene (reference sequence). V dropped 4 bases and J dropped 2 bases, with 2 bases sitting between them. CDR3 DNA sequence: TGTGCCAGCAGCTCGCAAGAGACCCAGTACTTC. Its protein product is CASSSQETQYF.

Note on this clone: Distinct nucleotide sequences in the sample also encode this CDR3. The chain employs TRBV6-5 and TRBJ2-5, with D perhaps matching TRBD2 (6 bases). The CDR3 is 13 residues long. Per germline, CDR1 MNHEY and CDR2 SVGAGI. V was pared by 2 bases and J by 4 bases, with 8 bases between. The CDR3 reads CASSYVGGETQYF. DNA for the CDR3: TGTGCCAGCAGTTACGTCGGGGGAGAGACCCAGTACTTC.

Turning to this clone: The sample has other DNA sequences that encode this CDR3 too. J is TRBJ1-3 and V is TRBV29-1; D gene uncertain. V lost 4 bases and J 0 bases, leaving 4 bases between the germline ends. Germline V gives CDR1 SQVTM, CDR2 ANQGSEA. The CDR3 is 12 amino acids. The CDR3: CSVGSSGNTIYF. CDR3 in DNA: TGCAGCGTTGGCAGCTCTGGAAACACCATATATTTT.

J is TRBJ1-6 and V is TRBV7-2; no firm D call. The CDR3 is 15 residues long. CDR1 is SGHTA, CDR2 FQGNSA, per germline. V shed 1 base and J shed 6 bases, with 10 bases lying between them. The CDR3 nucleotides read TGTGCCAGCAGCTTAGTCGGCAGTACTAATTCACCCCTCCACTTT. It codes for CASSLVGSTNSPLHF.

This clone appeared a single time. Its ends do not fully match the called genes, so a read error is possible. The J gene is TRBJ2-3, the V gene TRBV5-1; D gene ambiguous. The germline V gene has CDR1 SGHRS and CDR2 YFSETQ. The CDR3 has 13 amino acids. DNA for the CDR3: TGCGCCAGCAGCTGGCAGGCTTTCGATACTCAGTATTTT. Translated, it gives CASSWQAFDTQYF.